Shown below are 3 T cell receptor beta chains from a single sample sequenced in a study of blood T cells in healthy people across ages. PCR was performed a second time for about 7 to 12 cycles using a sample-barcoded 5' primer and a J-beta primer mix. TCRdb fed the 5' RACE reads into MiXCR, producing one record per CDR3 protein. The sample has 1.5 million to 2 million distinct CDR3 sequences, 30% to 40% seen once; the top ten hold 10% to 12%. The sequenced material came from blood. These receptors were obtained from a woman aged 25-40 years in good health.

This clonotype was detected only a few times. The DNA of the CDR3 is TGTGCCAGCAGCCAAGAAGGCGGGAGGGTCTCCAATCAGCCCCAGCATTTT. Encoded protein: CASSQEGGRVSNQPQHF. The chain has TRBV3-1 and TRBJ1-5; no clear D gene. The CDR3 loop spans 17 amino acids. V lost 0 bases and J 3 bases, leaving 15 bases between the germline ends. Germline CDR1 and CDR2: LGHDT and YNNKEL (reference sequence).

This clonotype was counted between two and nine times. V is TRBV20-1 and J is TRBJ2-3; 7 bases line up with TRBD1. CDR1 and CDR2 (germline): DFQATT, SNEGSKA (reference sequence). With 3 bases clipped from V and 4 bases from J, the junction kept 7 bases outside the gene matches. The CDR3 contains 14 residues. The CDR3 is CSARKGASADTQYF. In nucleotides, the CDR3 is TGCAGTGCTAGGAAGGGGGCCTCCGCAGATACGCAGTATTTT.

This clonotype was found many times. This rearrangement joins TRBV6-5 to TRBJ2-7, with D possibly being TRBD1 (6 bases). There are 13 residues in the CDR3. Looked up from germline, CDR1 is MNHEY and CDR2 is SVGAGI. V was pared by 6 bases and J by 0 bases, with 9 bases between. The CDR3 spells CASRGANSYEQYF. Written as DNA, the CDR3 is TGTGCCAGCAGGGGGGCCAACTCCTACGAGCAGTACTTC.